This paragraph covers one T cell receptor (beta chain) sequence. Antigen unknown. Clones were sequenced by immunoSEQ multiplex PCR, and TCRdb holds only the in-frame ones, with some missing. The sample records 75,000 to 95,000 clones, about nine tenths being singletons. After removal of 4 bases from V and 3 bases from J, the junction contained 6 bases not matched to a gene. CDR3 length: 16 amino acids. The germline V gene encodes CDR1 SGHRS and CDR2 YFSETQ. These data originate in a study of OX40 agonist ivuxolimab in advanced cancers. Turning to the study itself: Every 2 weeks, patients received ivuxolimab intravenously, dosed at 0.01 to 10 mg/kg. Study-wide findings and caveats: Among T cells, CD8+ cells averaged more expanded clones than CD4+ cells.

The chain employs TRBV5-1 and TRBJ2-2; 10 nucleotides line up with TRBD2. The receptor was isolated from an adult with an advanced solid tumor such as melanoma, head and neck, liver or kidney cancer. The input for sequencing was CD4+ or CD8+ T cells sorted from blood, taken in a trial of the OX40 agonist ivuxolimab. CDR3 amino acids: CASSRAGGPDTGELFF. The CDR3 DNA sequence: TGCGCCAGCAGCAGAGCGGGAGGGCCTGACACCGGGGAGCTGTTTTTT.